This T cell receptor (beta chain) emerged from a study of blood T cell repertoires in COVID-19 (dated by TCRdb to the early 2020s). Study-level background: Samples from collaborators originated in the United States, Italy and Spain and spanned both the acute and convalescent phases of COVID-19. The prospective study material was composed of cDNA or gDNA derived from T cells, B-cell-depleted T cells, or PBMCs. Subjects who had been exposed to COVID-19, were actively infected with it, or had recovered from it provided the deeply sampled blood TCRbeta repertoires that made up the dataset. The repertoires were released in a freely available public database intended as a resource for research on the immune response to SARS-CoV-2. The samples were drawn from two sources: the first 160 participants of the ongoing ImmuneRACE study, and over 950 subjects contributed by 6 global collaborators. Nearly every sample came with metadata listing a de-identified subject ID, COVID-19 status, age in years and sex. Where HLA class I and class II types were available, the types were taken from metadata supplied by the sample provider, not from assay-based typing. Study-level results and caveats: The amount of clinical and demographic metadata varied by source and participant and was provided uncurated.

TCRbeta CDR3 regions were amplified from genomic DNA by means of the immunoSEQ Assay, a bias-controlled multiplex PCR. The authors' pipeline ran thus. The number of nucleated cells in each sample was estimated from the amplification of reference gene primers within the assay. To quantify the absolute abundance of each unique TCRbeta CDR3 rearrangement, sequence reads were collapsed and filtered. Productive Simpson clonality was computed per sample as the square root of Simpson's diversity index over productive rearrangements. TCRdb took this table from immuneACCESS and kept in-frame rearrangements with V and J called. Such tables lack part of the clones; where checked against another copy, unresolved V genes explain under half of the gap, and the rest is unexplained. V, J and clone size are those of that table, while D and trimming were read from the DNA. This sample comprises some 150,000 clones, roughly 81% of them detected only once. About 2.8% of the sample is taken by the ten largest.

V is reduced by 4 bases and J by 1 base, leaving a spacing of 11 bases between them. The germline V gene encodes CDR1 SQVTM and CDR2 ANQGSEA. Measured from the cysteine to the phenylalanine, the CDR3 is 13 residues long. Only CDR3 DNA is held: 39 bases, read in frame from base 1. Each collaborating institution followed its own protocols to collect whole blood in K2EDTA tubes. For TCRbeta analysis, collaborator samples were shipped as frozen whole blood, as isolated PBMCs, or as DNA extracted from either sample type. This clone is assessed as medium-sized (0.01 to 0.1%). The target of this receptor is not known. No base quality information exists; no much larger clone differs at one position.

Input material: peripheral blood. This receptor chain uses TRBV29-1 and TRBJ2-7, with TRBD1 perhaps the D gene, on 5 matching bases. The source of this sequence is a human donor with acute or convalescent COVID-19. The donor label of this sample is uncertain. The encoded CDR3 is CSVVPRESYEQYF. The DNA is as follows: TGCAGCGTTGTACCCAGGGAATCCTACGAGCAGTACTTC.